Following are 17 T cell receptor beta chains from one sample sequenced in a study of blood T cell repertoires in COVID-19. Using immunoSEQ multiplex PCR, the repertoire was profiled, and TCRdb retains in-frame clones only, with some absent. The sample has 120,000 to 150,000 clones, 80% to 85% seen once. Sequences were obtained from peripheral blood. Receptor source: a woman over 75 with acute or convalescent COVID-19.

Written as DNA, the CDR3 is TGTGCCAGTAGGAAAACGGGACAGGGGAATTATGGCTACACCTTC. Translating gives CASRKTGQGNYGYTF. This chain joins TRBV19 and TRBJ1-2; 10 bases are shared with TRBD1. The CDR3 loop spans 15 amino acids. Unmatched junction bases numbered 9, after V lost 6 bases and J lost 5 bases. Looked up from germline, CDR1 is LNHDA and CDR2 is SQIVND (reference sequence).

The chain has TRBV19 and TRBJ2-5; TRBD2 agrees at 11 bases. The CDR3 is 15 residues long. Germline CDR1 LNHDA, CDR2 SQIVND (reference sequence). V lost 5 bases and J lost 4; bases outside the gene matches: 6. CDR3 nucleotide sequence: TGTGCCAGTAGTCTGTCTAGCGGGGGGCTAGAGACCCAGTACTTC. It yields the protein CASSLSSGGLETQYF. Supplemented by reference TRBV19 and TRBJ2-5, the full variable domain reads DGGITQSPKYLFRKEGQNVTLSCEQNLNHDAMYWYRQDPGQGLRLIYYSQIVNDFQKGDIAEGYSVSREKKESFPLTVTSAQKNPTAFYLCASSLSSGGLETQYFGPGTRLLVL.

The chain joins TRBV7-9 to TRBJ2-5; D perhaps matches TRBD2 (5 bases). Between the trimmed V and J ends, which lost 5 bases and 3 bases, there was a span of 16 bases. CDR1 is SEHNR, CDR2 FQNEAQ, per germline (reference sequence). The length of the CDR3 is 15 residues. CDR3 in amino acids: CASSPPEGNEETQYF. CDR3 sequence (DNA): TGTGCCAGCAGCCCGCCAGAGGGAAATGAAGAGACCCAGTACTTC.

This chain connects TRBV19 to TRBJ2-2; the match to TRBD1 covers 8 bases. V trimming: 6 bases; J trimming: 3 bases; junction bases outside the gene matches: 3. Germline V gives CDR1 LNHDA, CDR2 SQIVND (reference sequence). CDR3 size: 14 residues. CDR3 coding DNA: TGTGCCAGTAGCGCGACAGGGGACACCGGGGAGCTGTTTTTT. Translating gives CASSATGDTGELFF.

V and J are TRBV6-5 and TRBJ2-1; D call uncertain. The germline V and J ends were trimmed by 5 bases and 5 bases, with 13 bases remaining between them. The CDR3 is 14 residues long. From germline, CDR1 is MNHEY and CDR2 SVGAGI. The CDR3 bases are TGTGCCAGCAGTAGATTTTTACAAAACAATGAGCAGTTCTTC. Amino acids: CASSRFLQNNEQFF.

The chain couples TRBV24-1 to TRBJ2-1, with 9 bases that match TRBD1. The CDR3 has 16 amino acids. Germline V lookup: CDR1 KGHDR, CDR2 SFDVKD. V lost 4 bases to trimming and J lost 4 bases; unmatched junction nucleotides: 7. The CDR3 nucleotides read TGTGCCACCAGTGACTCCGGGACAGGGAATTACAATGAGCAGTTCTTC. Its protein is CATSDSGTGNYNEQFF.

The CDR3 here is CASSLNPGLTTDTQYF. Written as DNA, the CDR3 is TGCGCCAGCAGCTTGAATCCGGGACTAACCACAGATACGCAGTATTTT. The chain carries TRBV5-1 and TRBJ2-3; 7 bases fit TRBD2. This CDR3 has 16 amino acids. Germline CDR1 reads SGHRS; CDR2 reads YFSETQ. V gave up 1 base and J gave up 2 bases; unmatched junction bases: 7.

V is TRBV30 and J is TRBJ1-2; no reliable D call. The CDR3 sequence is 13 residues long. Trimming shortened V by 0 bases and J by 4 bases, and 9 bases separated the two germline ends. Germline loops: CDR1 GTSNPN, CDR2 SVGIG (reference sequence). CDR3 DNA sequence: TGTGCCTGGAGTGTACGGGGTGGCTATGGCTACACCTTC. Translating gives CAWSVRGGYGYTF.

This chain connects TRBV7-2 to TRBJ2-2; TRBD1 might be the D (7 bases). Germline V gene sequence: CDR1 SGHTA, CDR2 FQGNSA. The length of the CDR3 is 14 residues. V was clipped by 6 bases and J by 3 bases, with 11 bases between them. The CDR3, as DNA: TGTGCCAGCAGGGCAGGGGGGTACACCGGGGAGCTGTTTTTT. It encodes CASRAGGYTGELFF. The variable domain in full, with the rest retrieved from reference TRBV7-2 and TRBJ2-2, is GAGVSQSPSNKVTEKGKDVELRCDPISGHTALYWYRQSLGQGLEFLIYFQGNSAPDKSGLPSDRFSAERTGGSVSTLTIQRTQQEDSAVYLCASRAGGYTGELFFGEGSRLTVL.

The chain uses TRBV30 and TRBJ1-2, with D unclear. CDR1 and CDR2 from the germline V gene are GTSNPN and SVGIG (reference sequence). The CDR3 loop spans 12 amino acids. Trimming pared 4 bases from V and 5 bases from J, leaving 11 bases between. The CDR3 spells CAWNPVPYGYTF. CDR3 nucleotide sequence: TGTGCCTGGAACCCGGTGCCTTATGGCTACACCTTC. Combining the CDR3 with reference TRBV30 and TRBJ1-2 gives the whole variable domain SQTIHQWPATLVQPVGSPLSLECTVEGTSNPNLYWYRQAAGRGLQLLFYSVGIGQISSEVPQNLSASRPQDRQFILSSKKLLLSDSGFYLCAWNPVPYGYTFGSGTRLTVV.

The chain joins TRBV29-1 to TRBJ2-1; TRBD2 matches at 10 bases. The length of the CDR3 is 10 residues. Germline CDR1 is SQVTM and CDR2 is ANQGSEA. Losses at the gene ends were 6 bases for V and 13 bases for J; bases not matched to a gene: 3. The CDR3 DNA sequence: TGCAGCGTCCTAGCGGGAGAACAGTTCTTC. Translation: CSVLAGEQFF.

J is TRBJ2-1 and V is TRBV19, with 9 bases fitting TRBD2. The V gene's germline CDR1 is LNHDA and CDR2 SQIVND (reference sequence). The CDR3 runs 16 residues. The trim removed 9 bases at V and 2 bases at J, leaving 11 bases unmatched. The CDR3 bases are TGTGCCAGCGGACAAATAGCGGGAGCCACCTACAATGAGCAGTTCTTC. Translation gives CASGQIAGATYNEQFF.

The chain recombines TRBV19 with TRBJ2-3; no clear D gene. The CDR3 covers 15 residues. The germline V gene encodes CDR1 LNHDA and CDR2 SQIVND (reference sequence). Trimming took 4 bases from V and 3 from J, leaving 14 bases between them. CDR3 protein: CASSTLPSVTDTQYF. The CDR3 coding sequence is TGTGCCAGTAGTACGCTCCCCTCGGTTACAGATACGCAGTATTTT.

The chain couples TRBV30 to TRBJ1-5; a weak D match, TRBD1 (6 bases). V shed 5 bases and J shed 7 bases, with 15 bases lying between them. Germline V CDR1 and CDR2: GTSNPN, SVGIG (reference sequence). This CDR3 spans 13 amino acids. CDR3 DNA: TGTGCCTGGGGGACAAGTTCCGGACAGCCCCAGCATTTT. Translated, it gives CAWGTSSGQPQHF.

The table lists this clone with a count of one. This chain links TRBV24-1 with TRBJ2-1; a weak D match, TRBD2 (5 bases). The CDR3 spans 13 residues. CDR1 and CDR2 (germline): KGHDR, SFDVKD. Between the trimmed V and J ends, which lost 7 bases and 4 bases, there was a span of 10 bases. CDR3 protein: CATSPDYYNEQFF. The CDR3 bases are TGTGCCACCAGCCCCGACTATTACAATGAGCAGTTCTTC.

The rearrangement links TRBV19 to TRBJ2-6, with a possible D match to TRBD1 (7 bases). CDR1 and CDR2 (germline): LNHDA, SQIVND (reference sequence). V gave up 6 bases and J gave up 2 bases, with 14 bases separating them. This CDR3 has 16 residues. This CDR3 reads CASRATGEAGANVLTF. The CDR3 DNA reads TGTGCCAGTAGGGCTACAGGGGAGGCTGGGGCCAACGTCCTGACTTTC.

The V gene is TRBV23-1, the J gene TRBJ2-6; possibly TRBD1 for D (6 bases). TRBV23-1 belongs to the ORF category, with a function that is uncertain. Trimming shortened V by 7 bases and J by 0 bases, and 25 bases separated the two germline ends. This CDR3 is 20 amino acids long. The CDR3 DNA is TGCGCCAGCAAACCGGGACATTGGATCTCTTTAGTCTCTGGGGCCAACGTCCTGACTTTC. Protein: CASKPGHWISLVSGANVLTF.